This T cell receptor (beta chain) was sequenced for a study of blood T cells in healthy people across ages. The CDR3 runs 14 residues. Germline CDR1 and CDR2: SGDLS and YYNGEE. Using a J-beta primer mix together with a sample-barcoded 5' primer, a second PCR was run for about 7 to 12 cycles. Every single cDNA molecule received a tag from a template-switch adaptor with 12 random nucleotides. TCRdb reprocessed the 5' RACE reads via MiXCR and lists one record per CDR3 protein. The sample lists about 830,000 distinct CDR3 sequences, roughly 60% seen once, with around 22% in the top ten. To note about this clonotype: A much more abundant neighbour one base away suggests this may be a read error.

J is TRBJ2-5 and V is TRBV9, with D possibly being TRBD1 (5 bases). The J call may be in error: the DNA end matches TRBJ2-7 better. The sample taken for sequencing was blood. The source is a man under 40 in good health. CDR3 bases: TGTGCCAGCAGCGTTAACAGGAAGGCCTACGAGCAGTACTTC. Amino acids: CASSVNRKAYEQYF.